The 11 T cell receptor beta chains presented below share a single source sample, sequenced in a study of post-analysis software for immune sequencing data (dated by TCRdb to 2015 to 2017). Paper-wide results and their limitations: Roughly 5 TRBV segments, including TRBV5-6, TRBV5-1 and TRBV20-1, were significantly more frequent in patients than controls.

These receptors' antigens are unknown. Libraries came from PCR. These reads were obtained on an Illumina HiSeq 2500. To reduce PCR and sequencing biases, unique molecular identifiers were incorporated into the TCR beta cDNA libraries. The raw public reads went through TCRdb reprocessing: fastp at Q25, MiXCR clone calling, in-frame beta chains kept. Identical CDR3 protein sequences are pooled into one entry, listed with their most common genes and DNA. Present in this sample are 450,000 to 650,000 distinct CDR3 sequences, 44% of which were seen just once. The top ten clones comprise under 2% of the sample. Sample: blood. All receptors derive from a girl under 18 with multiple sclerosis.

Regarding this clonotype: The junction departs from the called germline gene at one end, perhaps through a read error. V and J are TRBV11-2 and TRBJ2-3; 9 nucleotides align to TRBD2. The germline CDR1 and CDR2 sequences are SGHAT and FQNNGV. The CDR3 extends over 17 amino acids. The CDR3 region is CASNVAKSGGLAPTQYF. The CDR3 DNA sequence: TGCGCCAGCAACGTAGCCAAAAGCGGGGGGCTAGCCCCTACGCAGTATTTT.

The chain links TRBV7-8 to TRBJ2-7; tentatively, D is TRBD1 (5 bases). Germline-derived CDR1 and CDR2 are SGHVS and FQNEAQ. V lost 6 bases, J lost 2 bases, and 11 bases lay in between. The CDR3 extends over 13 amino acids. In DNA, the CDR3 is TGTGCCAGCAGGCTAGGACATACCTACGAGCAGTACTTC. This codes for CASRLGHTYEQYF.

In its sample, this clonotype was seen a few times. The rearrangement links TRBV6-5 to TRBJ2-7; 8 bases match TRBD1. Unmatched junction bases numbered 7, after V lost 10 bases and J lost 2 bases. This CDR3 has 13 amino acids. Germline lookup yields CDR1 MNHEY and CDR2 SVGAGI. The CDR3 protein is CATGPDRAYEQYF. In DNA, the CDR3 is TGTGCCACCGGGCCGGACAGGGCCTACGAGCAGTACTTC.

This rearrangement joins TRBV5-1 to TRBJ2-5; 13 nucleotides match TRBD2. Germline trimming cut 4 bases from V and 0 bases from J; bases unmatched to any gene: 6. This CDR3 has 17 amino acids. Germline values: CDR1 SGHRS, CDR2 YFSETQ. DNA of the CDR3: TGCGCCAGCAGCCTCGGGACTAGCGGGATATACCAAGAGACCCAGTACTTC. Encoded protein: CASSLGTSGIYQETQYF.

J is TRBJ2-7 and V is TRBV20-1; D unclear. Germline lookup yields CDR1 DFQATT and CDR2 SNEGSKA (reference sequence). The CDR3 is made up of 13 amino acids. The ends were cut back, 2 bases at V and 0 bases at J, with 8 bases in the middle. In DNA, the CDR3 is TGCAGTGCTAGACCAGCCCCCTCCTACGAGCAGTACTTC. Its translation: CSARPAPSYEQYF.

The chain couples TRBV5-1 to TRBJ1-2, with TRBD1 as a possible D gene (6 bases). Between the trimmed V and J ends, which lost 7 bases and 4 bases, there was a span of 17 bases. Germline assignment: CDR1 SGHRS and CDR2 YFSETQ. This CDR3 comprises 14 residues. The CDR3 nucleotides are TGCGCCAGCTCTTCGGGACAAACCTTCTATGGCTACACCTTC. Residues: CASSSGQTFYGYTF.

This clonotype was found a few times. The V call is TRBV20-1, the J call TRBJ2-5; 9 bases align to TRBD2. The V and J ends lost 0 bases and 5 bases, in that order; junction bases with no gene match: 10. The length of the CDR3 is 16 residues. The germline gives CDR1 DFQATT, CDR2 SNEGSKA (reference sequence). The CDR3 DNA reads as TGCAGTGCTAGAGATGGATCGCGGGGGGGCTGGGAGACCCAGTACTTC. It specifies CSARDGSRGGWETQYF.

This clonotype was seen a few times. V and J are TRBV12-3 or TRBV12-4 and TRBJ2-7; 7 bases fit TRBD2. The CDR3 spans 15 residues. The V segment lost 6 bases and the J segment 0 bases; nucleotides outside the gene matches: 8. CDR3 bases: TGTGCCAGCAGCTCCGAGCGGGGTTCCTCCTACGAGCAGTACTTC. This translates into CASSSERGSSYEQYF.

This clonotype has just a few counts. J is TRBJ2-7 and V is TRBV4-1, with 9 bases that match TRBD1. The CDR3 sequence is 18 residues long. Germline CDR1 and CDR2: MGHRA and YSYEKL. Losses at the gene ends were 3 bases for V and 4 bases for J; bases not matched to a gene: 16. The CDR3 here is CASSHRRLGQGGSYEQYF. The CDR3 bases are TGCGCCAGCAGCCATCGCCGCCTGGGACAGGGTGGAAGTTACGAGCAGTACTTC.

The chain couples TRBV12-3 or TRBV12-4 to TRBJ1-2; 9 positions agree with TRBD1. Trimming took 3 bases from V and 7 from J; bases not matched to a gene: 6. This CDR3 comprises 14 residues. CDR3 bases: TGTGCCAGCAGTTTGTGGACAGGGGTATTTGGCTACACCTTC. Translated, it gives CASSLWTGVFGYTF.

This clonotype was counted a single time. The gene calls are TRBV12-3 or TRBV12-4 and TRBJ1-1; TRBD1 aligns across 10 bases. The V and J ends lost 5 bases and 6 bases, in that order; junction bases with no gene match: 6. The CDR3 runs 14 residues. The CDR3 protein is CASSRTGGFSEAFF. The CDR3 nucleotides are TGTGCCAGCAGTAGGACAGGGGGATTTTCTGAAGCTTTCTTT.